These 16 T cell receptor beta chains originate from one sample sequenced in a study of response to subunit inactivated influenza vaccine. TCRdb called the RT-PCR reads again in MiXCR, with one record for every CDR3 protein. The table lists some 480,000 distinct CDR3 sequences, approximately 11% of them singletons. The source was PBMCs from blood, collected roughly 6 weeks after vaccination. These receptors were taken from a man in his fifties or sixties who received an inactivated influenza vaccine.

This clonotype was detected many times. This chain links TRBV7-2 with TRBJ1-1; no clear D gene. Trimming left V 5 bases short and J 0 bases short, with 13 bases between. This CDR3 contains 15 residues. In germline, CDR1 is SGHTA, CDR2 FQGNSA. DNA for the CDR3: TGTGCCAGCAGCCTCGATTATAATATGAACACTGAAGCTTTCTTT. This codes for CASSLDYNMNTEAFF.

This clonotype has a count of ten or more. The V gene is TRBV10-1, the J gene TRBJ2-2; 11 bases align to TRBD2. The CDR3 consists of 16 residues. J lost 5 bases, V lost 2 bases, and 4 bases had no gene match. Germline CDR1 and CDR2: WNHNN and SYGVQD (reference sequence). The CDR3 DNA reads TGCGCCAGCAGTGAGGGACTAGCGGGTCCAACCGGGGAGCTGTTTTTT. Translated: CASSEGLAGPTGELFF.

At least ten counts were recorded for this clonotype. The DNA for the CDR3 is TGCAGTGCTAGGGGGATTGAAGCCTACGAGCAGTACTTC. This sequence encodes CSARGIEAYEQYF. The V gene is TRBV20-1, the J gene TRBJ2-7; no definite D call. The CDR3 contains 13 residues. Germline V gives CDR1 DFQATT, CDR2 SNEGSKA (reference sequence). Trimming shortened V by 3 bases and J by 2 bases, and 11 bases separated the two germline ends.

This clonotype showed up many times. The V and J genes are TRBV15 and TRBJ2-7, with D perhaps matching TRBD1 (5 bases). The V end was cut by 0 bases, the J end by 5 bases, with 14 bases between. The CDR3 covers 15 residues. CDR1 is LNHNV and CDR2 is YYDKDF in the germline V gene (reference sequence). For the CDR3, the DNA is TGTGCCACCAGCAGAGACCGAAATCAGGGCAACGAGCAGTACTTC. As protein: CATSRDRNQGNEQYF.

This chain connects TRBV7-2 to TRBJ2-1; 7 positions match TRBD2. This CDR3 comprises 16 residues. The V gene's germline CDR1 is SGHTA and CDR2 FQGNSA. The V and J ends lost 5 bases and 2 bases, in that order; junction bases with no gene match: 9. The CDR3 here is CASSPHGGGAYNEQFF. The CDR3 bases are TGTGCCAGCAGCCCGCATGGGGGGGGTGCCTACAATGAGCAGTTCTTC.

For this clonotype: A junction boundary mismatches the germline segment, possibly from a read error. The genes are TRBV11-2 and TRBJ1-6, with D unresolved. CDR1 SGHAT and CDR2 FQNNGV come from the germline V gene. The CDR3 is 15 residues long. Here the CDR3 DNA reads TGTGCCAGCAGCATCCTGACATCCTATAATTCACACCTCCACTTT. Translation gives CASSILTSYNSHLHF.

The table lists this clonotype with many counts. The junction departs from germline at one end; a sequencing error may be responsible. V and J are TRBV5-1 and TRBJ2-2; D is perhaps TRBD1 (5 bases). The CDR3 totals 13 residues. CDR1 is SGHRS and CDR2 is YFSETQ in the germline V gene. This CDR3 reads CASSFQGTGELFF. DNA for the CDR3: TGTGCCAGCAGCTTTCAGGGAACCGGGGAGCTGTTTTTT.

There are a few counts of this clonotype. The J gene is TRBJ2-3, the V gene TRBV12-3 or TRBV12-4; the match to TRBD2 covers 10 bases. The CDR3 contains 16 residues. The trim removed 4 bases at V and 2 bases at J, leaving 6 bases unmatched. The CDR3 DNA follows: TGTGCCAGCAGTTCAACTAGCGGGACTAACACAGATACGCAGTATTTT. Its translation: CASSSTSGTNTDTQYF.

On this clonotype itself: One base away lies a much larger clone, so this may be a sequencing read error. J is TRBJ2-7 and V is TRBV7-8; a possible D gene is TRBD2 (5 bases). The CDR3 is made up of 14 amino acids. CDR1 and CDR2 (germline): SGHVS, FQNEAQ. CDR3 coding DNA: TGTGCCAGCAGTCCTGGACTGGGTCCTTACGAGCACTACTTC. Translated, it gives CASSPGLGPYEHYF.

This clonotype was picked up many times. The CDR3 nucleotides are TGTGCCAGCAGCTTAGGGACAGGGATCTACGAGCAGTACTTC. Its translation is CASSLGTGIYEQYF. The chain recombines TRBV11-2 with TRBJ2-7; 8 bases match TRBD1. This CDR3 region has 14 residues. Germline CDR1 SGHAT, CDR2 FQNNGV. V gave up 1 base and J gave up 3 bases; unmatched junction bases: 2.

This chain connects TRBV20-1 to TRBJ2-1; 11 bases align to TRBD2. The CDR3 has 15 amino acids. Germline CDR1 DFQATT, CDR2 SNEGSKA (reference sequence). The V gene end was trimmed by 6 bases and the J gene end by 0 bases; junction bases not matched to a gene: 4. CDR3 nucleotide sequence: TGCAGTGCACCCACTAGCGGGGGCTCCTACAATGAGCAGTTCTTC. Protein: CSAPTSGGSYNEQFF.

The V call is TRBV15, the J call TRBJ2-1, with 10 bases identical to TRBD2. This CDR3 contains 16 residues. The germline CDR1 and CDR2 sequences are LNHNV and YYDKDF (reference sequence). V shed 3 bases and J 4 bases; nucleotides not matched to a gene: 6. In DNA, the CDR3 is TGTGCCACCAGCAGGGTCGGGACTAGCGTTTACAATGAGCAGTTCTTC. It specifies CATSRVGTSVYNEQFF.

The rearrangement links TRBV11-2 to TRBJ1-1, with D possibly matching TRBD1 (5 bases). Germline V gene data show CDR1 as SGHAT and CDR2 as FQNNGV. This CDR3 contains 14 residues. V lost 5 bases, J lost 4 bases, and 14 bases lay in between. The CDR3 sequence is CASSKGRASTEAFF. DNA for the CDR3: TGTGCCAGCAGCAAGGGACGGGCGAGCACTGAAGCTTTCTTT.

This clonotype has a count of ten or more. J is TRBJ2-1 and V is TRBV4-1, with 12 nucleotides matching TRBD1. Germline CDR1 MGHRA, CDR2 YSYEKL. The CDR3 is 16 residues long. The ends lost 1 base at V and 7 bases at J; junction bases unmatched: 5. The CDR3 is CASSQVGQGARNEQFF. The CDR3 nucleotides read TGCGCCAGCAGCCAAGTGGGACAGGGGGCGCGGAATGAGCAGTTCTTC.

The V call is TRBV7-2, the J call TRBJ1-2, with TRBD1 identical over 7 bases. Germline assignment: CDR1 SGHTA and CDR2 FQGNSA. The CDR3 sequence is 15 residues long. Trimming took 6 bases from V and 6 from J; bases not matched to a gene: 13. The CDR3 reads CASRLSRGGLDGYTF. In DNA, the CDR3 is TGTGCCAGCAGATTATCGAGAGGGGGCTTGGATGGCTACACCTTC.

This clonotype was observed at least ten times. The chain employs TRBV12-3 or TRBV12-4 and TRBJ2-3; D is uncertain. This CDR3 spans 14 amino acids. The V and J ends lost 7 bases and 4 bases respectively, with 15 bases between them. CDR3 sequence: CASTLEGGSDTQYF. DNA for the CDR3: TGTGCCAGCACCCTTGAAGGTGGCTCAGATACGCAGTATTTT.